This T cell receptor beta chain was obtained from a study of cytomegalovirus exposure and HLA in healthy donors. Study-wide results and limits: Certain indistinguishable V segments, among them TRBV6-2 and TRBV6-3, were excluded. An observed cluster of highly shared sequence variants was recorded as a likely sequencing artifact. The study designated about 180 TCR beta chains cytomegalovirus-associated.

This CDR3 has 15 residues. With 2 bases removed from V and 5 bases from J, the gap between germline ends came to 11 bases. Germline V lookup: CDR1 SGHRS, CDR2 YFSETQ. The PCR contained 60 Vbeta and 13 Jbeta primers. Using immunoSEQ multiplex PCR, the repertoire was profiled, and TCRdb retains in-frame clones only, with some absent. The sample comprises roughly 160,000 clones, 85% of which are singletons, and 1% rests with the top ten. Note on this clone: Its antigen is currently unknown.

This clonotype was obtained from a boy aged 2-9 years in good health and CMV-seronegative. Sequencing was performed on PBMCs. The chain links TRBV5-1 to TRBJ1-6; no clear D gene. In DNA, the CDR3 is TGCGCCAGCAGCTTTTGGAACAGCCATAATTCACCCCTCCACTTT. Translating gives CASSFWNSHNSPLHF.